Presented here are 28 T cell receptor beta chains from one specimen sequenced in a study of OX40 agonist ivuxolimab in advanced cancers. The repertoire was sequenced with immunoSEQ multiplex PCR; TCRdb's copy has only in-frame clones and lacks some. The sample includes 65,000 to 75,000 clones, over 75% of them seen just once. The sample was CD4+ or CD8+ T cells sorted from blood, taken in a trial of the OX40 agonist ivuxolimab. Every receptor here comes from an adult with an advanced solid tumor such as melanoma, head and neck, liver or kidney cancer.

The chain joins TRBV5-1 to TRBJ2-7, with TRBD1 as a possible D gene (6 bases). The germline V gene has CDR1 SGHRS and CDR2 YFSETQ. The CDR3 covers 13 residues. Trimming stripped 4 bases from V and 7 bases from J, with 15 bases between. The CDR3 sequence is CASSPTGIGEQYF. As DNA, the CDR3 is TGCGCCAGCAGCCCCACAGGGATTGGGGAGCAGTACTTC.

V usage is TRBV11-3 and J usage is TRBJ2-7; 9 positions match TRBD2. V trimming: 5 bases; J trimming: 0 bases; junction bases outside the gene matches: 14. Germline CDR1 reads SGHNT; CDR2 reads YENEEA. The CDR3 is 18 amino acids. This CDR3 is CASSVAVGGRASSYEQYF. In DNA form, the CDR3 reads TGTGCCAGCAGCGTAGCGGTTGGCGGGAGGGCCAGCTCCTACGAGCAGTACTTC.

The CDR3 here is CASSLTGGSGNTIYF. The CDR3 nucleotides are TGTGCCAGCAGCTTGACAGGGGGAAGTGGAAACACCATATATTTT. The rearrangement links TRBV5-6 to TRBJ1-3; 8 bases align to TRBD1. This CDR3 region has 15 residues. V trimming: 1 base; J trimming: 3 bases; junction bases outside the gene matches: 3. Per germline, CDR1 SGHDT and CDR2 YYEEEE.

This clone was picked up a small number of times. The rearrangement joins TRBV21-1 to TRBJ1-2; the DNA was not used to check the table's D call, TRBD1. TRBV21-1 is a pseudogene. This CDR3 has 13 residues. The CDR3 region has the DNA TGTGCCATCTCGACAGGAGCTAACTATGGCTACACCTTC. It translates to CAISTGANYGYTF.

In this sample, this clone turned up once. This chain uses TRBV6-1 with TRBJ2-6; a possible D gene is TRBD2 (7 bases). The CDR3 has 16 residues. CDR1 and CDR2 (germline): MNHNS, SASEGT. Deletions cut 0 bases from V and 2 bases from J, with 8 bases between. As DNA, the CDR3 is TGTGCCAGCAGTGAAGCAGGGGGGGCTGGGGCCAACGTCCTGACTTTC. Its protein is CASSEAGGAGANVLTF.

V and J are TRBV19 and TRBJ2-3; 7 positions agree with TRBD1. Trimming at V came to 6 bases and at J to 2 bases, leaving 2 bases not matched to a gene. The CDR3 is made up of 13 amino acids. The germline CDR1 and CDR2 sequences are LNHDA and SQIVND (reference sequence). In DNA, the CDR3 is TGTGCCAGTAGGGGGACAGTCACAGATACGCAGTATTTT. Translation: CASRGTVTDTQYF.

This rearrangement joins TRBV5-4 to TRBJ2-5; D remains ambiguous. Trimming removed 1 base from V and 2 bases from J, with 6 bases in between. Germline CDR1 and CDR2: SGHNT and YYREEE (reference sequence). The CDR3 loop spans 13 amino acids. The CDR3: CASSLSFQETQYF. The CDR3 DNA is TGTGCCAGCAGCTTGAGCTTTCAAGAGACCCAGTACTTC.

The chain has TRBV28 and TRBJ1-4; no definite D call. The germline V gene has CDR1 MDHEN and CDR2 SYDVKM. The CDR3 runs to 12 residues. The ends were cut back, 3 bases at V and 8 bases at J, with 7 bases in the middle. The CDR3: CASSFSSEKLFF. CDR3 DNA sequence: TGTGCCAGCAGTTTTAGTTCAGAAAAACTGTTTTTT.

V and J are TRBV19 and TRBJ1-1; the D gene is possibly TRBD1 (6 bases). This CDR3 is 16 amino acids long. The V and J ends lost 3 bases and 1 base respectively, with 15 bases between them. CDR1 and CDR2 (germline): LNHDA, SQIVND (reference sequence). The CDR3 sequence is CASSIPQRGGNTEAFF. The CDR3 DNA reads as TGTGCCAGTAGTATCCCCCAACGAGGGGGGAACACTGAAGCTTTCTTT.

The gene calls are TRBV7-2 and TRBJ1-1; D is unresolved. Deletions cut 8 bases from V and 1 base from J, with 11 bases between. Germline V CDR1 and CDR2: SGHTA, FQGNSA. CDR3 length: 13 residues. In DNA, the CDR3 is TGTGCCAGCGAGGGCACGAGGAACACTGAAGCTTTCTTT. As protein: CASEGTRNTEAFF.

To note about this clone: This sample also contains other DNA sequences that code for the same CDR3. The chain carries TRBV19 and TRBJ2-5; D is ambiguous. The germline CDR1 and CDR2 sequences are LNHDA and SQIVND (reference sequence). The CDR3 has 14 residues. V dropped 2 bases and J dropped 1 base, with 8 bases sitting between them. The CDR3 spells CASSISGLQETQYF. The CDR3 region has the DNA TGTGCCAGTAGTATATCGGGCCTCCAAGAGACCCAGTACTTC.

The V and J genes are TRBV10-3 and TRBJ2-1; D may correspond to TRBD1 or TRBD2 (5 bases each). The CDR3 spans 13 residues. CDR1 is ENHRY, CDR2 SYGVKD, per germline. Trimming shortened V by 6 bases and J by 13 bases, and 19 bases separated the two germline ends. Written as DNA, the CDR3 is TGTGCCATCAGCGGGCTAGCACAAGGGGAACAGTTCTTC. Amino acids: CAISGLAQGEQFF.

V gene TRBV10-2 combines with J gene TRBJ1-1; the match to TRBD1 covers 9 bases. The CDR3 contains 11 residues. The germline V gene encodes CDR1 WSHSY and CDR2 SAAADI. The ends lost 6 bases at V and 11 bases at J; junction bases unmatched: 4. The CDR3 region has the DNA TGCGCCAGCAGATTGGACAGGGGTGCTTTCTTT. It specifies CASRLDRGAFF.

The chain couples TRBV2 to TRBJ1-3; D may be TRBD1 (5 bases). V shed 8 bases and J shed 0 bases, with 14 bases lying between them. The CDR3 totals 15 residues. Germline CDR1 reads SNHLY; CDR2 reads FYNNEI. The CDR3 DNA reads TGTGCCAGCGCCGGGACGCGAAACTCTGGAAACACCATATATTTT. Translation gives CASAGTRNSGNTIYF.

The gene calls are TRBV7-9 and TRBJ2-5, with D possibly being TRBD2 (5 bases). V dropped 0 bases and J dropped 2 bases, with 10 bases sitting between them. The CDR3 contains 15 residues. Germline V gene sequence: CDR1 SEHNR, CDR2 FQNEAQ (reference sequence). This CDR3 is CASSLAGSVQETQYF. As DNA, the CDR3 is TGTGCCAGCAGCTTAGCGGGGAGCGTACAAGAGACCCAGTACTTC.

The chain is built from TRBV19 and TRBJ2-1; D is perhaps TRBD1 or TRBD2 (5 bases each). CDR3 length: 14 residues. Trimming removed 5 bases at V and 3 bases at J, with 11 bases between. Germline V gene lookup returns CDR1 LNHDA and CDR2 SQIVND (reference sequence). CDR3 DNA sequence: TGTGCCAGTAGTCCACGGGACCGCTACAATGAGCAGTTCTTC. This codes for CASSPRDRYNEQFF.

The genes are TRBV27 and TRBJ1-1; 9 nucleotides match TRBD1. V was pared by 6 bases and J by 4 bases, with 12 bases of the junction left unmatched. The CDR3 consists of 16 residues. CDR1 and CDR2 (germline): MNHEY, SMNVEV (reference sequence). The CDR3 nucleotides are TGTGCCAGCAGACGACCAACCGGGACAGGGAGCACTGAAGCTTTCTTT. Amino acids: CASRRPTGTGSTEAFF.

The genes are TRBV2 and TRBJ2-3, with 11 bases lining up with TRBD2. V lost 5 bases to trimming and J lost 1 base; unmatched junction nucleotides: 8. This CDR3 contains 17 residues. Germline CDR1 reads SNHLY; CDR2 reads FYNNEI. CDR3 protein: CASSSSGRDSGTDTQYF. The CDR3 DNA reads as TGTGCCAGCAGTAGTAGCGGGAGGGATTCGGGCACAGATACGCAGTATTTT.

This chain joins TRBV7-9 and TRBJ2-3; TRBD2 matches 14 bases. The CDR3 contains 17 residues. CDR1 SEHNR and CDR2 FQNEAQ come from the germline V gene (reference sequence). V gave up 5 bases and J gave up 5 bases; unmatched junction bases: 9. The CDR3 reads CASSPGLAGGTGDTQYF. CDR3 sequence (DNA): TGTGCCAGCAGCCCCGGACTAGCGGGAGGTACCGGAGATACGCAGTATTTT.

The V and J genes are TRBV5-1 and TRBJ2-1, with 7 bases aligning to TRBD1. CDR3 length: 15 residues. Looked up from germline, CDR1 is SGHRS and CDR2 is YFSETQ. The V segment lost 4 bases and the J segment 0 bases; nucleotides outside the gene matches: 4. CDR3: CASSETGNSYNEQFF. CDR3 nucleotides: TGCGCCAGCAGCGAGACAGGGAACTCCTACAATGAGCAGTTCTTC. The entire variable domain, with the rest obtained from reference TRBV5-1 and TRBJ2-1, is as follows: KAGVTQTPRYLIKTRGQQVTLSCSPISGHRSVSWYQQTPGQGLQFLFEYFSETQRNKGNFPGRFSGRQFSNSRSEMNVSTLELGDSALYLCASSETGNSYNEQFFGPGTRLTVL.

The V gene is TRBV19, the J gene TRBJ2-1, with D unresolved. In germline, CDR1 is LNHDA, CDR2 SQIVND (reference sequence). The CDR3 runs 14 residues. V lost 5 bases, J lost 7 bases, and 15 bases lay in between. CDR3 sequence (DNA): TGTGCCAGTAGTGACCAATGGAGTTGGAATGAGCAGTTCTTC. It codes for CASSDQWSWNEQFF.

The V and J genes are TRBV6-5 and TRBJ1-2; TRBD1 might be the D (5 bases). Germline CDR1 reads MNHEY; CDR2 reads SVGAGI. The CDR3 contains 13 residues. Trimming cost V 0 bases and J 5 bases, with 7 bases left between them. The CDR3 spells CASSYSGEYGYTF. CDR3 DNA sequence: TGTGCCAGCAGTTACTCAGGGGAGTATGGCTACACCTTC.

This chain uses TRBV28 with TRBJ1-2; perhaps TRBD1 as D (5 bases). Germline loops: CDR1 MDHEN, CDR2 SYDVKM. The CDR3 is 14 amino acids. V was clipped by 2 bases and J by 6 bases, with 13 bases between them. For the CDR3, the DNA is TGTGCCAGCAGTTTACGGACAATTCCCGATGGCTACACCTTC. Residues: CASSLRTIPDGYTF.

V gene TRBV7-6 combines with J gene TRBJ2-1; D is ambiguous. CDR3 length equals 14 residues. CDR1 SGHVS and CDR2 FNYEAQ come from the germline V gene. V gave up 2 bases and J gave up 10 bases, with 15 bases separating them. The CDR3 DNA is TGTGCCAGCAGCTTACCATATAGATCGAGGGAGCAGTTCTTC. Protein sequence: CASSLPYRSREQFF. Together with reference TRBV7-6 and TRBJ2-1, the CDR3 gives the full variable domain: GAGVSQSPRYKVTKRGQDVALRCDPISGHVSLYWYRQALGQGPEFLTYFNYEAQQDKSGLPNDRFSAERPEGSISTLTIQRTEQRDSAMYRCASSLPYRSREQFFGPGTRLTVL.

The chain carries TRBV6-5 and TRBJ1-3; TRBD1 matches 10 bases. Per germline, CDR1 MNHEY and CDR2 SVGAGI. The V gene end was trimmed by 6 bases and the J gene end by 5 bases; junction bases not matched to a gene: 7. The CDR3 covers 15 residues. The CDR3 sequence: CASRTTGGIRNTIYF. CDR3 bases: TGTGCCAGCAGGACGACAGGGGGCATCCGAAACACCATATATTTT.

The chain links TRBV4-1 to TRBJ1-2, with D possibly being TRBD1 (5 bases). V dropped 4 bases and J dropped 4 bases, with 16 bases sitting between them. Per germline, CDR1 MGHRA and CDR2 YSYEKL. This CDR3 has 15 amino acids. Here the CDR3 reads CASSPVGQGGYGYTF. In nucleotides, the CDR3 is TGCGCCAGCAGCCCAGTGGGCCAGGGCGGCTATGGCTACACCTTC.

In nucleotides, the CDR3 is TGTGCCAGCAGTTTTCATGCGGAGTCCTACGAGCAGTACTTC. Translating gives CASSFHAESYEQYF. The rearrangement links TRBV28 to TRBJ2-7; no definite D call. This CDR3 contains 14 residues. With 3 bases removed from V and 1 base from J, the gap between germline ends came to 10 bases. Germline loops: CDR1 MDHEN, CDR2 SYDVKM.

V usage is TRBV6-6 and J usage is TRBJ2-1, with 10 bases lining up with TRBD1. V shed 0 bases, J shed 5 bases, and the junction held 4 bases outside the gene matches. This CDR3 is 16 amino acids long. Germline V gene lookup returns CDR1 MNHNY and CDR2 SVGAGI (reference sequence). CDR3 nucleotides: TGTGCCAGCAGTTACTCCGACAGGGGGCTTAACAATGAGCAGTTCTTC. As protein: CASSYSDRGLNNEQFF.